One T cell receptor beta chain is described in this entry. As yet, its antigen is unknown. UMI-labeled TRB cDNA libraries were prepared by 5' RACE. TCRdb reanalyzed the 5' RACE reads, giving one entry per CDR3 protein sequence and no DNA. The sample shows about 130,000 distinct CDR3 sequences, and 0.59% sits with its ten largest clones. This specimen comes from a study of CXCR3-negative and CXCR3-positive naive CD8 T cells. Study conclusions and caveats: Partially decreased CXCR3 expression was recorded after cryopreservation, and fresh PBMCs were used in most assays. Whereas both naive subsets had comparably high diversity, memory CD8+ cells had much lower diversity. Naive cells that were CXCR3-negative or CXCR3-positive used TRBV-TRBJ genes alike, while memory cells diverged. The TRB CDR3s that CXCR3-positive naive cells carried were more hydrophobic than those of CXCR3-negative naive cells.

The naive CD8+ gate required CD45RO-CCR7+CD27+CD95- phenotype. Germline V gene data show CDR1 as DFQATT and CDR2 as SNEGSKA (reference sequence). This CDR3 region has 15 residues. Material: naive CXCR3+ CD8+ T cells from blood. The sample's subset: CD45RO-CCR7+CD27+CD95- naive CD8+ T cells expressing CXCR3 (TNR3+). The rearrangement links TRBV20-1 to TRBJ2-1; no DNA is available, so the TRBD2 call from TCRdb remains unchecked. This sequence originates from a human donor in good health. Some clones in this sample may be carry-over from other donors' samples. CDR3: CSANSLSGRYNEQFF.